This T cell receptor (beta chain) was recorded in a study of OX40 agonist ivuxolimab in advanced cancers. Background on the whole study: Ivuxolimab was a fully human IgG2 agonistic monoclonal antibody targeting the costimulatory receptor OX40 (CD134). Intravenous ivuxolimab was administered to patients every 2 weeks at six dose levels: 0.01, 0.1, 0.3, 1.5, 3 and 10 mg/kg. Of the roughly 54 patients in dose escalation, some 20 had hepatocellular carcinoma, some 15 had melanoma, 9 had renal cell carcinoma and 9 had head and neck cancer. A male proportion of under 85% and a mean age of 60 years, ranging from about 20 to 80, were recorded for the dose-escalation cohort. Prior anti-PD-1, anti-PD-L1 or anti-CTLA-4 therapy was permitted, and checkpoint inhibitors had been received by roughly 40% of dose-escalation patients. Partial responses occurred in three dose-escalation patients, of whom one had hepatocellular carcinoma and two had cutaneous melanoma. The purpose of peripheral TCRbeta sequencing was to test whether ivuxolimab changed TCR sequence diversity and led to clonal T-cell expansion. The paper reports the monotherapy dose-escalation portion (N of about 56 patients) of the phase I ivuxolimab trial. Results the study describes overall, beyond this receptor: In the 0.1-3.0 mg/kg groups, partial responders were among the patients with the lowest normalized peripheral clonal expansion, particularly in CD8+ T cells. At doses from 0.1 to 3.0 mg/kg, clonal expansion was seen in both CD4+ and CD8+ blood T cells between baseline and week 6. The antigen specificity of the clonally expanded peripheral T cells was not determined. Low levels of normalized T-cell clonal expansion were also seen in some patients who did not respond. After ivuxolimab, expanded clones were on average more numerous among CD8+ T cells than among CD4+ T cells.

The cysteine opens and the phenylalanine closes a CDR3 of 16 amino acids. This entry keeps only the CDR3 DNA: 48 bases, framed from base 1. Relative to germline, V is missing 0 bases and J is missing 0 bases, with 4 bases of the junction outside any gene match. The germline V gene gives CDR1 as SGHRS and CDR2 as YFSETQ. Of note for this clone: Its antigen is still unknown. The record has no base qualities; no much larger clone is one base away.

Genomic DNA was extracted from sorted cells for sequencing of the TCRbeta CDR3 region. The immunoSEQ Assay was used to sequence the TCRbeta CDR3 regions. Here the immuneACCESS table is served through TCRdb, limited to in-frame sequences with V and J called. Missing clones are a known gap in these copies; in checked studies unresolved V genes cover under half, and the rest lacks a known reason. Counted in this sample were more than 80,000 clones; over 75% of them appeared once. Clones ranked in the top ten supply around 0.3% of the sample. The trial excluded patients who had a history of autoimmune disease or were on systemic immunosuppression. Peripheral blood for TCR sequencing was drawn from every dose cohort at baseline, at cycle 4 day 1 and at cycle 7 day 1. The samples were taken from a phase I, first-in-human, multicenter, open-label dose-escalation trial of ivuxolimab. Adults with locally advanced or metastatic head and neck squamous cell, hepatocellular, melanoma or renal cell carcinoma were enrolled in the trial. Before TCR sequencing, CD4+ and CD8+ T cells were separately sorted from peripheral blood.

The sample consisted of CD4+ or CD8+ T cells sorted from blood, taken in a trial of the OX40 agonist ivuxolimab. The chain is assembled from TRBV5-1 and TRBJ2-7; TRBD2 lines up with 9 middle nucleotides. This receptor was obtained from an adult with an advanced solid tumor such as melanoma, head and neck, liver or kidney cancer. The CDR3: CASSLGLAENSYEQYF. The sequence in DNA is TGCGCCAGCAGCTTGGGACTAGCGGAAAACTCCTACGAGCAGTACTTC.